This T cell receptor (beta chain) comes out of a study of OX40 agonist ivuxolimab in advanced cancers. On the study more broadly: Ivuxolimab doses were 0.01, 0.1, 0.3, 1.5, 3 or 10 mg/kg every 2 weeks.

Regarding the study as a whole: Low levels of normalized T-cell clonal expansion also appeared in some nonresponders.

About this clone: The antigen is unknown.

This CDR3 comprises 15 residues. The J segment lost 7 bases and the V segment lost 5 bases, leaving 8 bases of the junction unmatched. The germline gives CDR1 SGHNT, CDR2 YYREEE (reference sequence). Only in-frame clones appear in the TCRdb table, and some are missing; sequencing was by immunoSEQ multiplex PCR. Of nearly 20,000 clones detected, roughly nine tenths appear once; the ten largest clones hold about 17%. The source material was CD4+ or CD8+ T cells sorted from blood, sampled in a trial of the OX40 agonist ivuxolimab. V and J are TRBV5-4 and TRBJ1-6; the match to TRBD1 covers 8 bases. The clonotype originates from an adult with an advanced solid tumor such as melanoma, head and neck, liver or kidney cancer. CDR3 loop: CASRRQGLENSPLHF. In nucleotides, the CDR3 is TGTGCCAGCAGGCGACAGGGGTTGGAAAATTCACCCCTCCACTTT.